These T cell receptor beta chains were read from a single sample in a study of blood T cell repertoires in COVID-19. TCRdb's table, derived via immunoSEQ multiplex PCR, lists solely in-frame clones and lacks some. Among over 250,000 clones listed, about 87% were seen once. Material for sequencing was PBMCs or T cells enriched from blood (not recorded which). These receptors all come from a young woman who had recovered from COVID-19. Both conserved end residues are part of each CDR3. The D gene is left open where the match is weak. Clone size is stated in some rows and not others, as once, few, many or a class when expanded.

abundance: .; d_gene: TRBD1; v_gene: TRBV19; j_gene: TRBJ1-6; CDR3nt: TGTGCCAGTAGTCCTACGGGACAGGGTAACTCACCCCTCCACTTT; CDR3aa: CASSPTGQGNSPLHF
abundance: .; d_gene: .; v_gene: TRBV18; j_gene: TRBJ1-1; CDR3nt: TGTGCCAGCTCTTCAGGGTGGGGCTCTGGTGAAGCTTTCTTT; CDR3aa: CASSSGWGSGEAFF
abundance: .; d_gene: .; v_gene: TRBV28; j_gene: TRBJ1-4; CDR3nt: TGTGCCAGCAGTTTAGACGACATGCCTAATGAAAAACTGTTTTTT; CDR3aa: CASSLDDMPNEKLFF
abundance: .; d_gene: TRBD1; v_gene: TRBV28; j_gene: TRBJ1-5; CDR3nt: TGTGCCAGCAGTCTCCCAGGACAGGTCAATCAGCCCCAGCATTTT; CDR3aa: CASSLPGQVNQPQHF
abundance: .; d_gene: .; v_gene: TRBV12-3/TRBV12-4; j_gene: TRBJ2-1; CDR3nt: TGTGCCAGCAGCTTGGGCAGGCACAATGAGCAGTTCTTC; CDR3aa: CASSLGRHNEQFF
abundance: .; d_gene: .; v_gene: TRBV6-5; j_gene: TRBJ1-5; CDR3nt: TGTGCCAGCAGTTACACCCCGGGGGGCCTAAATTCACCCCAGCATTTT; CDR3aa: CASSYTPGGLNSPQHF
abundance: .; d_gene: .; v_gene: TRBV5-1; j_gene: TRBJ1-3; CDR3nt: TGCGCCAGCAGCCTCGGACACCCGATCTCTGGAAACACCATATATTTT; CDR3aa: CASSLGHPISGNTIYF
abundance: few; d_gene: TRBD2; v_gene: TRBV7-6; j_gene: TRBJ2-3; CDR3nt: TGTGCCAGCAGCTTAGTACCAGCGGGGGCCTTCACAGATACGCAGTATTTT; CDR3aa: CASSLVPAGAFTDTQYF
abundance: .; d_gene: TRBD1; v_gene: TRBV28; j_gene: TRBJ1-5; CDR3nt: TGTGCCAGCAGTAGCCTACAGGGGGTCGGCAATCAGCCCCAGCATTTT; CDR3aa: CASSSLQGVGNQPQHF
abundance: .; d_gene: TRBD2; v_gene: TRBV4-2; j_gene: TRBJ2-1; CDR3nt: TGTGCCAGCAGCCAAGATAGTTCGACTAGCGGGAGCAATGAGCAGTTCTTC; CDR3aa: CASSQDSSTSGSNEQFF
abundance: .; d_gene: TRBD1; v_gene: TRBV4-2; j_gene: TRBJ2-2; CDR3nt: TGTGCCAGCAGCCAAGGACAGGGGGTTCAGACCGGGGAGCTGTTTTTT; CDR3aa: CASSQGQGVQTGELFF
abundance: once; d_gene: .; v_gene: TRBV6-5; j_gene: TRBJ2-1; CDR3nt: TGTGCCAGCAGTTATTCCGGAAGCGCCGAAAACAATGAGCAGTTCTTC; CDR3aa: CASSYSGSAENNEQFF
abundance: .; d_gene: .; v_gene: TRBV2; j_gene: TRBJ1-1; CDR3nt: TGTGCCACCAACGTCCCACCGAGTGAAGCTTTCTTT; CDR3aa: CATNVPPSEAFF
abundance: .; d_gene: TRBD1; v_gene: TRBV7-8; j_gene: TRBJ1-4; CDR3nt: TGTGCCAGCAGCTTAGGACTGGGACAGGGGTTCCCGGGGGATGAAAAACTGTTTTTT; CDR3aa: CASSLGLGQGFPGDEKLFF
abundance: .; d_gene: TRBD1; v_gene: TRBV10-3; j_gene: TRBJ1-5; CDR3nt: TGTGCCATCAGTGAGGGGTCAGGGGGCGCCTTAAATCAGCCCCAGCATTTT; CDR3aa: CAISEGSGGALNQPQHF
abundance: .; d_gene: .; v_gene: TRBV14; j_gene: TRBJ1-5; CDR3nt: TGTGCCAGCAGCCTCTCCAGGGATCAGCCCCAGCATTTT; CDR3aa: CASSLSRDQPQHF
abundance: .; d_gene: TRBD1; v_gene: TRBV2; j_gene: TRBJ1-2; CDR3nt: TGTGCCAGCATTTCACAGGGGGCGTATGGCTACACCTTC; CDR3aa: CASISQGAYGYTF
abundance: .; d_gene: .; v_gene: TRBV19; j_gene: TRBJ1-2; CDR3nt: TGTGCTAGCCAACAGGGTTGGGGCTACACCTTC; CDR3aa: CASQQGWGYTF
abundance: .; d_gene: TRBD2; v_gene: TRBV11-1; j_gene: TRBJ2-5; CDR3nt: TGTGCCAGCAGTCCCGAATCTAGCGGGGGTCAAGAGACCCAGTACTTC; CDR3aa: CASSPESSGGQETQYF
abundance: .; d_gene: TRBD2; v_gene: TRBV5-4; j_gene: TRBJ2-2; CDR3nt: TGTGCCAGCAGCCAGTGGACAGCGGGAGCGAACACCGGGGAGCTGTTTTTT; CDR3aa: CASSQWTAGANTGELFF
abundance: .; d_gene: .; v_gene: TRBV29-1; j_gene: TRBJ1-1; CDR3nt: TGCAGCGTTGAAGTCGGCCAGGGTAGCACTGAAGCTTTCTTT; CDR3aa: CSVEVGQGSTEAFF
abundance: many; d_gene: .; v_gene: TRBV5-6; j_gene: TRBJ1-6; CDR3nt: TGTGCCAGCAGCCTGGCCCGCCCAGATTCACCCCTCCACTTT; CDR3aa: CASSLARPDSPLHF
abundance: .; d_gene: TRBD1; v_gene: TRBV20-1; j_gene: TRBJ2-5; CDR3nt: TGCAGTGGACAGGGCCAAGAGACCCAGTACTTC; CDR3aa: CSGQGQETQYF
abundance: .; d_gene: .; v_gene: TRBV28; j_gene: TRBJ1-3; CDR3nt: TGTGCCAGCAGTGATGGGCCCTCTGGAAACACCATATATTTT; CDR3aa: CASSDGPSGNTIYF
abundance: .; d_gene: TRBD1; v_gene: TRBV30; j_gene: TRBJ1-1; CDR3nt: TGTGCCTGGAGTGGGGGACAGGGGGGGAACACTGAAGCTTTCTTT; CDR3aa: CAWSGGQGGNTEAFF
abundance: .; d_gene: .; v_gene: TRBV4-3; j_gene: TRBJ2-5; CDR3nt: TGCGCCAGCAGCCAAGTGGGCACAGACCAAGAGACCCAGTACTTC; CDR3aa: CASSQVGTDQETQYF
abundance: .; d_gene: TRBD2; v_gene: TRBV28; j_gene: TRBJ2-3; CDR3nt: TGTGCCAGCAGACCCGGGACTAGCCGAGCGGATACGCAGTATTTT; CDR3aa: CASRPGTSRADTQYF
abundance: .; d_gene: TRBD1; v_gene: TRBV5-4; j_gene: TRBJ1-1; CDR3nt: TGTGCCAGCAGCTCCTCTCGGACAGGGGAAAGAACTGAAGCTTTCTTT; CDR3aa: CASSSSRTGERTEAFF
abundance: .; d_gene: TRBD2; v_gene: TRBV7-9; j_gene: TRBJ2-7; CDR3nt: TGTGCCAGCAGCTTTTTTTCGGGAGGCGCCTACGAGCAGTACTTC; CDR3aa: CASSFFSGGAYEQYF
abundance: .; d_gene: .; v_gene: TRBV5-4; j_gene: TRBJ1-1; CDR3nt: TGTGCCAGCAGCCGCCGGGGGAACACTGAAGCTTTCTTT; CDR3aa: CASSRRGNTEAFF
abundance: few; d_gene: .; v_gene: TRBV7-6; j_gene: TRBJ2-3; CDR3nt: TGTGCCAGCAGCTTAAGTGGCTCGAGCACAGATACGCAGTATTTT; CDR3aa: CASSLSGSSTDTQYF
abundance: .; d_gene: .; v_gene: TRBV21-1; j_gene: TRBJ1-5; CDR3nt: TGTGCCAGCAGCAAAGGGGCATTTTTTCCTTGGGGCAATCAGCCCCAGCATTTT; CDR3aa: CASSKGAFFPWGNQPQHF
abundance: .; d_gene: .; v_gene: TRBV7-2; j_gene: TRBJ1-1; CDR3nt: TGTGCCAGCAGCGCCACGGTACAGGGCGAAGCTTTCTTT; CDR3aa: CASSATVQGEAFF
abundance: once; d_gene: TRBD1; v_gene: TRBV28; j_gene: TRBJ1-5; CDR3nt: TGTGCCAGCAGTCAACTCGGGACAGGGGGTCAGCCCCAGCATTTT; CDR3aa: CASSQLGTGGQPQHF
abundance: .; d_gene: TRBD1; v_gene: TRBV10-3; j_gene: TRBJ1-2; CDR3nt: TGTGCCATCAGTGAAGCCGGGACAGGTCGTGGCTACACCTTC; CDR3aa: CAISEAGTGRGYTF
abundance: few; d_gene: TRBD1; v_gene: TRBV5-4; j_gene: TRBJ1-3; CDR3nt: TGTGCCAGCAGCCCGACACAGGGGATCTCTGGAAACACCATATATTTT; CDR3aa: CASSPTQGISGNTIYF
abundance: .; d_gene: TRBD1; v_gene: TRBV5-5; j_gene: TRBJ1-2; CDR3nt: TGTGCCAGCAGCGACTCGAGGACAGGGATTTCGGTTGGCTACACCTTC; CDR3aa: CASSDSRTGISVGYTF
abundance: once; d_gene: TRBD1; v_gene: TRBV7-3; j_gene: TRBJ1-2; CDR3nt: TGTGCCAGCAGCTTAGGGCTGAGAGGGACAGATTATGGCTACACCTTC; CDR3aa: CASSLGLRGTDYGYTF
abundance: once; d_gene: TRBD1; v_gene: TRBV19; j_gene: TRBJ2-5; CDR3nt: TGTGCCAGTAGTACTCCGGGACAGAAAGAGACCCAGTACTTC; CDR3aa: CASSTPGQKETQYF
abundance: .; d_gene: TRBD2; v_gene: TRBV6-2/TRBV6-3; j_gene: TRBJ2-1; CDR3nt: TGTGCCAGCAGTTACGTTAAGACTAGCGGGGGGGCCGCTATTGAGCAGTTCTTC; CDR3aa: CASSYVKTSGGAAIEQFF
abundance: .; d_gene: TRBD2; v_gene: TRBV3-1/TRBV3-2; j_gene: TRBJ2-3; CDR3nt: TGTGCCAGCAGCCAAGTCGGGGGGGCAGTAGCAGATACGCAGTATTTT; CDR3aa: CASSQVGGAVADTQYF
abundance: .; d_gene: .; v_gene: TRBV30; j_gene: TRBJ1-1; CDR3nt: TGTGCCTGGAGTGTACTGGCAGGGTGGGACACTGAAGCTTTCTTT; CDR3aa: CAWSVLAGWDTEAFF
abundance: .; d_gene: TRBD1; v_gene: TRBV5-1; j_gene: TRBJ1-1; CDR3nt: TGCGCCAGCAGCAAATACCAGGGGGTGAACACTGAAGCTTTCTTT; CDR3aa: CASSKYQGVNTEAFF
abundance: .; d_gene: TRBD2; v_gene: TRBV27; j_gene: TRBJ2-1; CDR3nt: TGTGCCAGCAGTTTACTAGCGGGGTTTTACAATGAGCAGTTCTTC; CDR3aa: CASSLLAGFYNEQFF
abundance: .; d_gene: .; v_gene: TRBV19; j_gene: TRBJ1-1; CDR3nt: TGTGCCAGTAGTATACGGAGGGGTAACACTGAAGCTTTCTTT; CDR3aa: CASSIRRGNTEAFF
abundance: .; d_gene: .; v_gene: TRBV27; j_gene: TRBJ1-5; CDR3nt: TGTGCCAGCAGTTTTAGGAGTGGAAATCAGCCCCAGCATTTT; CDR3aa: CASSFRSGNQPQHF
abundance: .; d_gene: TRBD1; v_gene: TRBV18; j_gene: TRBJ1-2; CDR3nt: TGTGCCAGCACGGGACAGGGCGATGGCTATGGCTACACCTTC; CDR3aa: CASTGQGDGYGYTF
abundance: .; d_gene: .; v_gene: TRBV4-1; j_gene: TRBJ1-1; CDR3nt: TGCGCCAGCAGCCACAAAACATCCGGGGGGACCACTGAAGCTTTCTTT; CDR3aa: CASSHKTSGGTTEAFF
abundance: .; d_gene: .; v_gene: TRBV11-3; j_gene: TRBJ2-5; CDR3nt: TGTGCCAGCAGCTTACCATCCCAAGAGACCCAGTACTTC; CDR3aa: CASSLPSQETQYF
abundance: .; d_gene: .; v_gene: TRBV7-2; j_gene: TRBJ1-1; CDR3nt: TGTGCCAGCAGAACCAGGGGTGGAGCCACTGAAGCTTTCTTT; CDR3aa: CASRTRGGATEAFF
abundance: .; d_gene: TRBD1; v_gene: TRBV19; j_gene: TRBJ2-2; CDR3nt: TGTGCCAGTAGTACTCACAGGGGACCCACCGGGGAGCTGTTTTTT; CDR3aa: CASSTHRGPTGELFF
abundance: .; d_gene: .; v_gene: TRBV30; j_gene: TRBJ1-1; CDR3nt: TGTGCCTGGAATTTCCGGGGAGGGACTAAAGCTTTCTTT; CDR3aa: CAWNFRGGTKAFF
abundance: .; d_gene: .; v_gene: TRBV6-5; j_gene: TRBJ1-1; CDR3nt: TGTGCCAGCAGGCCCCATACATCCGCTGAAGCTTTCTTT; CDR3aa: CASRPHTSAEAFF